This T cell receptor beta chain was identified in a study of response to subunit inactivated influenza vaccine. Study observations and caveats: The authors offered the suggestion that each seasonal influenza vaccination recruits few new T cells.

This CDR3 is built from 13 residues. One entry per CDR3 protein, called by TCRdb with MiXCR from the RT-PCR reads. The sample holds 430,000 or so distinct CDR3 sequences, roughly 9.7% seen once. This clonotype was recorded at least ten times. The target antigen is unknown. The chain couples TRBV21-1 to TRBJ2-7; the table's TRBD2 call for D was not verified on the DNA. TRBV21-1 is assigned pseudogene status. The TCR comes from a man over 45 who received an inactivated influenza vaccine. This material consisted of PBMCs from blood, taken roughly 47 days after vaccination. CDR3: CATFPTSGYEQYF. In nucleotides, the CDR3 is TGTGCCACCTTTCCAACTAGCGGCTACGAGCAGTACTTC.